One sample yielded the 21 T cell receptor beta chains listed below, sequenced in a study of identical twins. MiXCR, applied by TCRdb to the 5' RACE reads, yields one record per CDR3 protein. The table has around 450,000 distinct CDR3 sequences, 14% seen once; the top ten hold about 0.53%. The same sample was also used in a study of yellow fever vaccine responses in identical twins.

Material for sequencing was CD4+ T cells sorted from blood. The receptors shown here come from a woman younger than 35 in good health.

The rearrangement joins TRBV14 to TRBJ2-1; D gene uncertain. The germline CDR1 and CDR2 sequences are SGHDN and FVKESK. V dropped 2 bases and J dropped 4 bases, with 6 bases sitting between them. The CDR3 contains 13 residues. The CDR3 DNA sequence: TGTGCCAGCAGCCAATCTACATACAATGAGCAGTTCTTC. Translation: CASSQSTYNEQFF.

The rearrangement uses TRBV10-2 and TRBJ1-4; D gene unclear. Trimming shortened V by 4 bases and J by 0 bases, and 6 bases separated the two germline ends. Per the germline V gene, CDR1 is WSHSY and CDR2 is SAAADI. The CDR3 totals 14 residues. CDR3 DNA: TGCGCCAGCAGTGCTCTTGCAACTAATGAAAAACTGTTTTTT. Amino acids: CASSALATNEKLFF.

J is TRBJ2-7 and V is TRBV4-2, with TRBD1 matching 11 bases. This CDR3 is built from 18 residues. Trimming took 1 base from V and 4 from J; bases not matched to a gene: 12. Per germline, CDR1 LGHNA and CDR2 YNFKEQ. The CDR3 sequence is CASSQVGTGGFITYEQYF. The CDR3 DNA reads as TGTGCCAGCAGCCAAGTTGGGACAGGGGGTTTTATTACGTACGAGCAGTACTTC.

This clonotype has just a few counts. The V and J genes are TRBV5-1 and TRBJ2-5, with unresolved D. This CDR3 is built from 14 residues. Trimming stripped 0 bases from V and 4 bases from J, with 10 bases between. Per germline, CDR1 SGHRS and CDR2 YFSETQ. The CDR3 DNA is TGCGCCAGCAGCTTGGATAAACCATCAGAGACCCAGTACTTC. This encodes CASSLDKPSETQYF. Combining the CDR3 with reference TRBV5-1 and TRBJ2-5 gives the whole variable domain KAGVTQTPRYLIKTRGQQVTLSCSPISGHRSVSWYQQTPGQGLQFLFEYFSETQRNKGNFPGRFSGRQFSNSRSEMNVSTLELGDSALYLCASSLDKPSETQYFGPGTRLLVL.

This clonotype was seen a few times. The V and J genes are TRBV6-4 and TRBJ2-1; 12 nucleotides match TRBD2. In germline, CDR1 is MRHNA, CDR2 SNTAGT. The CDR3 spans 18 residues. V dropped 3 bases and J dropped 8; count of bases not matched to a gene: 14. The CDR3 loop reads CASSEGGASGRVFDEQFF. The CDR3 DNA reads TGTGCCAGCAGTGAGGGCGGTGCTAGCGGGAGGGTATTCGATGAGCAGTTCTTC.

A few counts support this clonotype. This rearrangement joins TRBV7-2 to TRBJ2-1; TRBD1 is a possible D gene (6 bases). Trimming shortened V by 5 bases and J by 8 bases, and 22 bases separated the two germline ends. This CDR3 is built from 16 residues. CDR1 SGHTA and CDR2 FQGNSA come from the germline V gene. CDR3 DNA: TGTGCCAGCAGCCCCCGGGGCAGGGGTGTGATCGATGAGCAGTTCTTC. Translation gives CASSPRGRGVIDEQFF.

Note on this clonotype: At one of its ends the junction is not consistent with the germline gene, which may arise from a read error. This rearrangement joins TRBV6-5 to TRBJ2-7, with 7 bases that match TRBD2. The CDR3 covers 13 residues. CDR1 is MNHEY and CDR2 is SVGAGI in the germline V gene. CDR3 loop: CASSYESGRERYF. The CDR3 bases are TGTGCCAGCAGTTACGAGTCGGGGCGGGAGCGGTACTTC.

This clonotype was detected only a few times. This CDR3 is CSARRREVHNEQFF. CDR3 DNA sequence: TGCAGTGCTAGGCGGCGGGAGGTCCACAATGAGCAGTTCTTC. The chain links TRBV20-1 to TRBJ2-1; 8 bases are shared with TRBD2. This CDR3 comprises 14 residues. Germline V gives CDR1 DFQATT, CDR2 SNEGSKA (reference sequence). Germline trimming cut 3 bases from V and 5 bases from J; bases unmatched to any gene: 6.

This clonotype was counted only a few times. The rearrangement uses TRBV6-2 or TRBV6-3 and TRBJ2-1, with a weak D call TRBD2 (6 bases). Trimming removed 1 base at V and 7 bases at J, with 11 bases between. This CDR3 spans 14 amino acids. Per the germline V gene, CDR1 is MNHEY and CDR2 is SVGEGT. The CDR3 protein is CASSYLGTQNEQFF. The CDR3 DNA reads TGTGCCAGCAGTTACTTGGGGACTCAGAATGAGCAGTTCTTC.

The chain carries TRBV27 and TRBJ1-5; TRBD1 aligns across 11 bases. Germline loops: CDR1 MNHEY, CDR2 SMNVEV (reference sequence). J lost 4 bases, V lost 6 bases, and 5 bases had no gene match. This CDR3 comprises 15 residues. This chain's CDR3 is CASRPGTGGNQPQHF. CDR3 coding DNA: TGTGCCAGCAGACCCGGGACAGGGGGGAATCAGCCCCAGCATTTT.

This chain joins TRBV20-1 and TRBJ2-2, with D unresolved. The CDR3 contains 12 residues. The V gene lost 0 bases and the J gene lost 1 base, with 0 bases spanning the gap. Per the germline V gene, CDR1 is DFQATT and CDR2 is SNEGSKA (reference sequence). CDR3 coding DNA: TGCAGTGCTAGAGAGAACACCGGGGAGCTGTTTTTT. Translation gives CSARENTGELFF.

Only a few counts were recorded for this clonotype. The chain recombines TRBV6-2 or TRBV6-3 with TRBJ2-4; TRBD1 matches 10 bases. With 1 base clipped from V and 0 bases from J, the junction kept 12 bases outside the gene matches. In germline, CDR1 is MNHEY, CDR2 SVGEGT. The CDR3 totals 20 residues. CDR3 amino acids: CASSYWTGTGEERAKNIQYF. The CDR3 DNA reads TGTGCCAGCAGTTACTGGACCGGGACAGGGGAAGAGAGAGCCAAAAACATTCAGTACTTC.

This clonotype has at least ten counts. The chain uses TRBV12-3 or TRBV12-4 and TRBJ1-5; D is unclear. The CDR3 loop spans 13 amino acids. V was cut by 2 bases and J by 7 bases, with 9 bases left in between. The DNA for the CDR3 is TGTGCCAGCAGTTTACGAGTCAACCAGCCCCAGCATTTT. Translation gives CASSLRVNQPQHF.

This clonotype was seen just once. The chain couples TRBV15 to TRBJ2-7, with 9 nucleotides matching TRBD1. After removal of 2 bases from V and 5 bases from J, the junction contained 10 bases not matched to a gene. There are 16 residues in the CDR3. CDR1 LNHNV and CDR2 YYDKDF come from the germline V gene (reference sequence). The CDR3 DNA reads TGTGCCACCAGCAGACATTTACGACGGGACAGGGACGAGCAGTACTTC. Its translation is CATSRHLRRDRDEQYF.

This clonotype was counted only a few times. The chain joins TRBV7-9 to TRBJ2-3, with D unclear. The V end was cut by 5 bases, the J end by 8 bases, with 14 bases between. Germline CDR1 SEHNR, CDR2 FQNEAQ (reference sequence). This CDR3 contains 13 residues. As DNA, the CDR3 is TGTGCCAGCAGCCGCCAGGACGGAGTTACGCAGTATTTT. Translated: CASSRQDGVTQYF.

This clonotype has a single count. The rearrangement links TRBV5-6 to TRBJ2-7, with a possible D match to TRBD2 (6 bases). Germline assignment: CDR1 SGHDT and CDR2 YYEEEE. The CDR3 has 13 amino acids. V lost 4 bases and J lost 7, with 15 bases in between. CDR3 DNA: TGTGCCAGCAGCCCGCGGAGGGGCCTGGAGCAGTACTTC. Its translation: CASSPRRGLEQYF. The full variable domain, with the rest looked up from reference TRBV5-6 and TRBJ2-7, is DAGVTQSPTHLIKTRGQQVTLRCSPKSGHDTVSWYQQALGQGPQFIFQYYEEEERQRGNFPDRFSGHQFPNYSSELNVNALLLGDSALYLCASSPRRGLEQYFGPGTRLTVT.

This clonotype was recorded at least ten times. The chain is built from TRBV9 and TRBJ2-7; 10 nucleotides agree with TRBD2. Germline V gene sequence: CDR1 SGDLS, CDR2 YYNGEE. The length of the CDR3 is 15 residues. Losses at the gene ends were 2 bases for V and 1 base for J; bases not matched to a gene: 3. CDR3 nucleotides: TGTGCCAGCAGCGTCGGAGCGGGGGGGTCCTACGAGCAGTACTTC. Translating it yields CASSVGAGGSYEQYF.

This clonotype was recorded many times. This chain joins TRBV20-1 and TRBJ2-5, with D possibly TRBD2 on 7 matching bases. V lost 2 bases to trimming and J lost 4 bases, with 17 bases between them. CDR3 length equals 15 residues. Looked up from germline, CDR1 is DFQATT and CDR2 is SNEGSKA (reference sequence). The CDR3 nucleotides read TGCAGTGCTAGACTTAGGGGGGGGGCTCGAGAGACCCAGTACTTC. Translated: CSARLRGGARETQYF.

The V gene is TRBV12-3 or TRBV12-4, the J gene TRBJ2-7; no reliable D call. The CDR3 has 14 residues. V lost 3 bases and J lost 0, with 9 bases in between. CDR3 loop: CASSFGISSYEQYF. CDR3 coding DNA: TGTGCCAGCAGTTTTGGGATAAGCTCCTACGAGCAGTACTTC.

The V and J genes are TRBV6-2 or TRBV6-3 and TRBJ2-1, with a tentative D call TRBD1 (6 bases). This CDR3 contains 15 residues. The V gene's germline CDR1 is MNHEY and CDR2 SVGEGT. V was cut by 6 bases and J by 0 bases, with 12 bases left in between. The chain's CDR3 is CASSRQDSSYNEQFF. In nucleotides, the CDR3 is TGTGCCAGCAGCAGACAGGACAGCTCCTACAATGAGCAGTTCTTC.

This chain links TRBV6-1 with TRBJ2-3; 14 bases match TRBD2. The CDR3 has 18 residues. CDR1 is MNHNS and CDR2 is SASEGT in the germline V gene. V shed 7 bases and J 3 bases; nucleotides not matched to a gene: 12. This chain's CDR3 is CASTGTRLAGGPTDTQYF. The DNA of the CDR3 is TGTGCCAGCACCGGGACGCGACTAGCGGGAGGGCCGACAGATACGCAGTATTTT.